This TCR beta chain was observed in a study of blood T cell repertoires in COVID-19. Turning to the study itself: T cells, B-cell-depleted T cells, or PBMCs provided the cDNA or gDNA that served as material.

Source study methods: Using reference gene primer amplification, nucleated cell counts were estimated. Assay: immunoSEQ multiplex PCR; the TCRdb copy retains only in-frame clones and omits some. V, J and clone size were drawn from that table, and D and trimming were deduced from the DNA. The sample consists of tens of thousands of clones, about 89% of them appearing once. The germline CDR1 and CDR2 sequences are MNHNY and SVGAGI (reference sequence). The V gene lost 0 bases and the J gene lost 0 bases, with 8 bases spanning the gap. CDR3 length: 15 residues. Patients in Seattle were enrolled during active infection, then followed longitudinally.

The specimen was peripheral blood. The clonotype comes from a man aged 50 to 60 with COVID-19, enrolled during active disease. The V call is TRBV6-6, the J call TRBJ1-1, with D unclear. As DNA, the CDR3 is TGTGCCAGCAGTTACTCGATCGGTTTGAACACTGAAGCTTTCTTT. Translating gives CASSYSIGLNTEAFF.